This T cell receptor beta chain appears in the sequencing data of a study of technical replicates of blood from a handful of donors. J was trimmed by 5 bases and V by 6 bases; bases with no gene match: 6. The CDR3 is 13 residues long. Germline V gives CDR1 MDHEN, CDR2 SYDVKM. The repertoire was sequenced with immunoSEQ multiplex PCR; TCRdb's copy has only in-frame clones and lacks some. The table records more than 65,000 clones, 97% of them present only once. This clonotype was sampled from a human donor in good health. This chain connects TRBV28 to TRBJ1-1, with 7 bases fitting TRBD1. The sample taken for sequencing was T cells isolated from PBMCs. CDR3 loop: CASSPRGLTEAFF. CDR3 DNA sequence: TGTGCCAGCAGCCCTAGGGGGCTGACTGAAGCTTTCTTT.